Below, one TCR beta chain is given with its context. The antigen is undetermined. At collection, donors were nominally healthy, but unrecorded immune exposures were probable. The data were taken from a study of cytomegalovirus exposure and HLA in healthy donors. PCR employed 60 Vbeta and 13 Jbeta primers. Sequenced by immunoSEQ multiplex PCR; TCRdb stores in-frame clones only, minus some. Recorded for this sample: tens of thousands of clones. CDR3 size: 15 residues. V lost 0 bases, J lost 7 bases, and 5 bases stayed unmatched. CDR1 GTSNPN and CDR2 SVGIG come from the germline V gene (reference sequence). Study results and limitations: Reports showed the classifier diagnosing cytomegalovirus status with high specificity and sensitivity. A cluster of highly shared sequence variants was likely a sequencing artifact.

The TCR was taken from a woman under 40 in good health and CMV-seronegative. J is TRBJ2-1 and V is TRBV30, with 11 bases matching TRBD2. What was sequenced was PBMCs. In DNA, the CDR3 is TGTGCCTGGAGTGTACTAGCGGGAGCTCTAAATGAGCAGTTCTTC. This sequence encodes CAWSVLAGALNEQFF. Full variable domain (outside the CDR3, taken from reference TRBV30 and TRBJ2-1): SQTIHQWPATLVQPVGSPLSLECTVEGTSNPNLYWYRQAAGRGLQLLFYSVGIGQISSEVPQNLSASRPQDRQFILSSKKLLLSDSGFYLCAWSVLAGALNEQFFGPGTRLTVL.